The 5 T cell receptor beta chains listed next were all sequenced from one sample in a study of blood T cell repertoires in COVID-19. Repertoires were generated with immunoSEQ multiplex PCR, while TCRdb's copy carries only in-frame clones and drops some. This sample carries 300,000 or so clones, about 84% of them seen once, and the ten largest clones take 1.5% to 2%. Sequences were obtained from peripheral blood. These receptors originate from a woman in her forties or fifties with acute or convalescent COVID-19.

This clone is a singleton in its sample. The chain employs TRBV4-1 and TRBJ2-1; 9 nucleotides line up with TRBD1. The CDR3 length is 19 residues. V lost 1 base and J lost 4; bases outside the gene matches: 14. Germline V lookup: CDR1 MGHRA, CDR2 YSYEKL. In DNA form, the CDR3 reads TGCGCCAGCAGCCAAGGCCGTTTTGTGGTACAGGGGGCTTACAATGAGCAGTTCTTC. Its translation is CASSQGRFVVQGAYNEQFF.

The chain links TRBV30 to TRBJ1-1; D not certain. The germline gives CDR1 GTSNPN, CDR2 SVGIG (reference sequence). V was clipped by 0 bases and J by 6 bases, with 8 bases between them. This CDR3 spans 12 amino acids. CDR3 DNA sequence: TGTGCCTGGAGTGTACGGGTCCCTGAAGCTTTCTTT. Translation: CAWSVRVPEAFF.

CDR3: CASGKLAGAQETQYF. CDR3 in DNA: TGTGCCAGCGGAAAGCTAGCGGGAGCTCAAGAGACCCAGTACTTC. This chain uses TRBV7-2 with TRBJ2-5; 10 nucleotides agree with TRBD2. This CDR3 has 15 amino acids. After removal of 8 bases from V and 2 bases from J, the junction contained 8 bases not matched to a gene. Germline CDR1 SGHTA, CDR2 FQGNSA.

The V gene is TRBV6-1, the J gene TRBJ1-2, with TRBD1 identical over 8 bases. The CDR3 runs to 18 residues. Per germline, CDR1 MNHNS and CDR2 SASEGT. Trimming at V came to 1 base and at J to 7 bases, leaving 17 bases not matched to a gene. DNA of the CDR3: TGTGCCAGCAGTGAAGACAAAGGACAGGGCAGTCGTAAACGTGGCTACACCTTC. Encoded protein: CASSEDKGQGSRKRGYTF.

CDR3 DNA sequence: TGCGCCAGCAGCTTGGTACTAGCGGGAGTCCATGAGCAGTTCTTC. Encoded protein: CASSLVLAGVHEQFF. The chain combines TRBV5-1 with TRBJ2-1, with 11 bases aligning to TRBD2. Looked up from germline, CDR1 is SGHRS and CDR2 is YFSETQ. V was clipped by 0 bases and J by 8 bases; unmatched bases: 4. CDR3 size: 15 residues.